The subject of this entry is one T cell receptor beta chain. Its antigen remains unidentified. Base-call qualities are not available, and no considerably larger clone is one nucleotide away. CDR1 is given as SGHKS and CDR2 as YYEKEE, both from the germline V gene (reference sequence). CDR3 length: 16 amino acids, cysteine to phenylalanine. The kept DNA is CDR3 alone, 48 bases in frame from the first base. Trimming removed 4 bases from V and 0 bases from J, leaving 14 bases between the germline ends. The sample comes from a study of shared clonotypes between healthy human individuals (dated by TCRdb to about 2020). Study-level background: Two women and three men aged 18 to 49 years were included in the cohort. For each donor, three plates each were used for CD4 naive and CD4 memory, two plates were used for CD8 naive, and one plate was used for CD8 memory. Libraries were prepared and TCR repertoires were sequenced by different laboratories using diverse techniques, in order to increase sequencing depth and limit assay-specific biases. Between about 0.94 and 10 billion PBMCs per donor were obtained by leukapheresis. The study deeply sequenced blood TCR repertoires of several healthy adults to estimate repertoire size and the extent of clonotype sharing between individuals. Study-wide conclusions, independent of this receptor: Rarefaction of sorted-subset datasets indicated incomplete sequencing despite the large sequencing depth. Naive subsets generally had larger estimated clonotype richness than memory subsets did. Approximately 5% of naive CD4, roughly 3.5% of naive CD8, 2.3% of memory CD4, and roughly 0.4% of memory CD8 clonotypes were shared across a few donors. Sampling was limited to blood, and TCR repertoires in tissue likely differ from TCR repertoires in blood. Pairwise subsampling led to the expectation that sequencing depth would affect the degree of clonotype sharing among donors. Because the study included a small number of donors, the genetic and exposure-history diversity represented was limited. Clonotypes shared by all four sorted-subset donors showed higher generation probabilities than non-shared clonotypes.

The donors were healthy, HIV-negative adults who had no recently reported acute infections or vaccinations. Only Caucasian adults living in Nashville, Tennessee, USA were represented among the donors. CD4+ T cells were enriched through magnetic negative selection, after which naive cells were positively selected on CD45RA and the remaining negative fraction served as the memory subset. After blood collection by leukapheresis, PBMCs were isolated using Ficoll-Histopaque density gradient centrifugation and then cryopreserved in the vapor phase of liquid nitrogen. Analytical flow cytometry was used to check the purity and quantity of each magnetically sorted T cell population. Genomic DNA was isolated from each sorted fraction and quantified by UV absorbance on a Nanodrop 2000c. Using the deep immunoSEQ assay, multiplex PCR amplified TCR CDR3 regions from genomic DNA. Genomic DNA extracted from each cell subset was distributed evenly over all wells of several immunoSEQ 96-well plates, and each plate served as one replicate. For sorted subsets, around 200 ng genomic DNA, equal to some 30,000 T cell genomes, was loaded into each replicate PCR. The purified libraries were quantified using a Qubit 3.0 fluorometer, sized with a Bioanalyzer 2100, and then quantified again using the KAPA Library Quantification kit. Every immunoSEQ 96-well plate was sequenced on a separate single-read 150-cycle Illumina NextSeq 550 flow cell. On the authors' methods: Because only junctional sequences without quality scores were contained in the immunoSEQ output, filtering matching that applied to full-length reads could not be performed. To assign V/J genes and CDR3, sequences were annotated using PyIR, a Python wrapper for IgBLAST v1.9, with IMGT germline references. Reads with weak V/J assignments (E-value above 1e-6), missing CDR3, stop codons, out-of-frame junctions, or ambiguous translated residues were removed. V3J clonotypes were defined as sequences sharing an identical inferred V gene, J gene, and CDR3 amino acid sequence. The percentage overlap between two repertoires was calculated by dividing the number of shared unique clonotypes by the size of the smaller repertoire. Richness of each repertoire was evaluated using RTK rarefaction, the Chao1 estimator, and Recon v2.1 estimates of unobserved clonotypes. OLGA was used to compute generation probabilities for all TCRbeta clonotypes that the gDNA method yielded from a few donors. TCRdb stores this immuneACCESS table with in-frame sequences only. Part of the clones is absent; in the studies checked, under half of the shortfall reflects unresolved V genes, and no reason is known for the rest. V and J calls plus clone size are reproduced from that table; the DNA served to infer D and trimming. The sample contains over a million clones, about 76% of them found a single time. Of the sample, about 1.5% is held by the ten largest clones.

The TCR was taken from a man younger than 35 in good health. The chain joins TRBV5-5 to TRBJ2-1; 5 matching bases give a weak D call of TRBD1. The sequenced sample was memory CD4+ T cells sorted from blood. Taken with the paper, the label for cell subset or site translates to: CD45RA-negative fraction. The CDR3 sequence is CASSPRQTSSYNEQFF. DNA sequence: TGTGCCAGCAGCCCAAGACAGACGAGCTCCTACAATGAGCAGTTCTTC.